This T cell receptor beta chain was recovered during a study of patients and donors after allogeneic stem cell transplantation. TCRdb fed the RT-PCR reads into MiXCR, producing one record per CDR3 protein. The sample records 800,000 to 1,000,000 distinct CDR3 sequences, 18% being singletons. Sequencing was performed on blood, either unsorted or a sorted T cell fraction (not recorded which). This sequence was found in a human donor who was either an allogeneic HSCT recipient or a stem cell or donor lymphocyte infusion donor (not recorded which). It is not recorded whose cells these are; they may come from a transplant donor.

CDR3: CASSQEPGTEAFF. Written as DNA, the CDR3 is TGTGCTAGTAGCCAGGAGCCGGGCACTGAAGCTTTCTTT. The gene calls are TRBV12-5 and TRBJ1-1; D gene unclear. The CDR3 totals 13 residues. The V end lost 8 bases, the J end lost 4 bases, and 14 bases lay between the germline ends. In germline, CDR1 is LGHNT, CDR2 FRNRAP. Full variable domain (remainder filled in from reference TRBV12-5 and TRBJ1-1): DARVTQTPRHKVTEMGQEVTMRCQPILGHNTVFWYRQTMMQGLELLAYFRNRAPLDDSGMPKDRFSAEMPDATLATLKIQPSEPRDSAVYFCASSQEPGTEAFFGQGTRLTVV.